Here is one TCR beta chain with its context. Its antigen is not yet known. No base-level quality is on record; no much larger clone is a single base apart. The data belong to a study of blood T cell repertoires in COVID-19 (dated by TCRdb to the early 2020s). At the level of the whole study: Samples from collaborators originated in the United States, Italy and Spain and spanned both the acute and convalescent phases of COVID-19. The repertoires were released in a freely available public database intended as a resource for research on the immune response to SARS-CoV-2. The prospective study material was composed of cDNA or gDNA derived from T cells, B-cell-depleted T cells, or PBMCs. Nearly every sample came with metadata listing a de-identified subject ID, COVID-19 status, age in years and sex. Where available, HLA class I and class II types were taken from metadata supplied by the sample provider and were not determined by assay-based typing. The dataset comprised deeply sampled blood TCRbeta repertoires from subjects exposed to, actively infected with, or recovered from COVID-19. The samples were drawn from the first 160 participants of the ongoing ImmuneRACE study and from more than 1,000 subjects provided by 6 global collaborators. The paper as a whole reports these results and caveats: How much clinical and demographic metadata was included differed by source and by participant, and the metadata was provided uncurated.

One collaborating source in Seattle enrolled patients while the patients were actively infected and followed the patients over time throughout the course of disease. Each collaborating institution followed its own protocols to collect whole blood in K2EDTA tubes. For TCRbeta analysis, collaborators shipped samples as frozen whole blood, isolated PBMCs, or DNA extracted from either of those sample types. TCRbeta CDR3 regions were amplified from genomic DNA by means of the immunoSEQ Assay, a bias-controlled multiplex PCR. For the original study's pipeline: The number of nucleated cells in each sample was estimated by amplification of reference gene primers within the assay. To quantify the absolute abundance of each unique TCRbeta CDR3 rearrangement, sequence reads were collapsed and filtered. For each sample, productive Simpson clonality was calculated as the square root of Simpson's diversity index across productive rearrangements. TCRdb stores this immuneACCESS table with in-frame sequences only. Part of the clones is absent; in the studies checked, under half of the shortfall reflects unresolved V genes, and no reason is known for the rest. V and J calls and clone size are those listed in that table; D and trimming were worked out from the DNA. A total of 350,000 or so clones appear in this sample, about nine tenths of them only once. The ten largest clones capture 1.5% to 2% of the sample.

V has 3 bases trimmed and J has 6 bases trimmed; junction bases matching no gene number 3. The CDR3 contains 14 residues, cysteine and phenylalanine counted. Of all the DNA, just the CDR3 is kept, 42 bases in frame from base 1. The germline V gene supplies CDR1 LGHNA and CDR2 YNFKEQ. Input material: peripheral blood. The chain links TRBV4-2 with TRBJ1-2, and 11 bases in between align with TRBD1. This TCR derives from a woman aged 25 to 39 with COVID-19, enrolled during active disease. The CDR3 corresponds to CASSHWTGGNGYTF. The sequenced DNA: TGTGCCAGCAGCCACTGGACAGGGGGCAATGGCTACACCTTC.